One sample yielded the 6 T cell receptor beta chains listed below, sequenced in a study of cytomegalovirus exposure and HLA in healthy donors. 60 Vbeta and 13 Jbeta primers were used in PCR. TCRdb's table, derived via immunoSEQ multiplex PCR, lists solely in-frame clones and lacks some. The table lists some 200,000 clones, roughly 80% of them singletons. Sequences were obtained from PBMCs. These receptor sequences come from a woman under 30 in good health and CMV-seronegative.

This chain links TRBV7-2 with TRBJ2-2; TRBD1 aligns across 9 bases. CDR3 length equals 16 residues. CDR1 SGHTA and CDR2 FQGNSA come from the germline V gene. V gave up 1 base and J gave up 3 bases; unmatched junction bases: 3. In nucleotides, the CDR3 is TGTGCCAGCAGCTTAGGGGACAGGGTGGACACCGGGGAGCTGTTTTTT. Translating it yields CASSLGDRVDTGELFF. The full variable domain, its missing parts supplied by reference TRBV7-2 and TRBJ2-2, is GAGVSQSPSNKVTEKGKDVELRCDPISGHTALYWYRQSLGQGLEFLIYFQGNSAPDKSGLPSDRFSAERTGGSVSTLTIQRTQQEDSAVYLCASSLGDRVDTGELFFGEGSRLTVL.

The chain is built from TRBV28 and TRBJ2-2, with D possibly matching TRBD2 (6 bases). The V gene lost 5 bases and the J gene lost 7 bases, with 14 bases spanning the gap. CDR1 is MDHEN and CDR2 is SYDVKM in the germline V gene. CDR3 length equals 14 residues. The CDR3 sequence: CASSHLGGVGELFF. CDR3 nucleotides: TGTGCCAGCAGTCACCTGGGGGGTGTCGGGGAGCTGTTTTTT.

This rearrangement joins TRBV6-1 to TRBJ1-2, with TRBD1 matching over 10 bases. The V gene's germline CDR1 is MNHNS and CDR2 SASEGT. This CDR3 contains 13 residues. The ends lost 1 base at V and 7 bases at J; junction bases unmatched: 0. CDR3 sequence reads: CASSEGTGGGYTF. The CDR3 DNA sequence: TGTGCCAGCAGTGAAGGGACAGGGGGTGGCTACACCTTC.

The V gene is TRBV7-2, the J gene TRBJ2-3; 10 bases map to TRBD2. The germline V gene has CDR1 SGHTA and CDR2 FQGNSA. The ends lost 4 bases at V and 6 bases at J; junction bases unmatched: 10. The CDR3 is 16 amino acids. The CDR3 region has the DNA TGTGCCAGCAGCTGGCCTGGCCTAGCGGGAGACGATACGCAGTATTTT. As protein: CASSWPGLAGDDTQYF.

The chain is built from TRBV7-9 and TRBJ2-4; D might be TRBD1 (6 bases). Between the trimmed V and J ends, which lost 5 bases and 7 bases, there was a span of 15 bases. The germline V gene encodes CDR1 SEHNR and CDR2 FQNEAQ (reference sequence). CDR3 size: 14 residues. CDR3 region: CASSPEDSLNIQYF. The CDR3 region has the DNA TGTGCCAGCAGCCCAGAGGACAGCCTTAACATTCAGTACTTC.

This clone was recorded only once. V and J are TRBV28 and TRBJ1-2, with 9 nucleotides matching TRBD1. Germline V CDR1 and CDR2: MDHEN, SYDVKM. Trimming took 5 bases from V and 6 from J; bases not matched to a gene: 4. The CDR3 consists of 13 residues. CDR3 DNA sequence: TGTGCCAGCAGTGAACAGGGGGCAGATGGCTACACCTTC. Translation gives CASSEQGADGYTF.